This T cell receptor beta chain was recorded in a study of Ad26.COV2.S vaccination and SARS-CoV-2 variants. Per the germline V gene, CDR1 is ENHRY and CDR2 is SYGVKD. The CDR3 has 13 amino acids. Trimming shortened V by 4 bases and J by 0 bases, and 4 bases separated the two germline ends. Generated by immunoSEQ multiplex PCR, the TCRdb table keeps only in-frame clones and is missing some. In the table there are more than 300,000 clones, approximately 86% of which are singletons. As to treatment: some 20 received Ad26.COV2.S at low or high dose, single or two shots; about 5 received placebo; per-sample allocation not given. The samples date from day 63 after the first vaccine or placebo injection.

This receptor was obtained from a person between 18 and 59 years old who received the Ad26.COV2.S COVID-19 vaccine or a placebo. The rearrangement uses TRBV10-3 and TRBJ2-4; no firm D call. The sample here was peripheral blood, taken in a trial of Ad26.COV2.S vaccine versus placebo. CDR3 sequence: CAISGPAKNIQYF. The CDR3 coding sequence is TGTGCCATCAGTGGCCCAGCCAAAAACATTCAGTACTTC.